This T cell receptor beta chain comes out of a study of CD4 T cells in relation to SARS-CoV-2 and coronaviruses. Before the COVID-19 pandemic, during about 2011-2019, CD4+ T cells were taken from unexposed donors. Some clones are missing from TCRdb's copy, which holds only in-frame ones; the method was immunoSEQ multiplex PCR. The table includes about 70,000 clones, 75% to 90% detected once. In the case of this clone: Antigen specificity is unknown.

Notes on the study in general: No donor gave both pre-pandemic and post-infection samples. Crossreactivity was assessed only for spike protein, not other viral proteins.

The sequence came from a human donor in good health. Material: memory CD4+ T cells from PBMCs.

CDR3 residues: CASTQSRDTQYF. CDR3 DNA sequence: TGTGCCAGCACCCAAAGTAGAGATACGCAGTATTTT. The V gene is TRBV2, the J gene TRBJ2-3, with D hard to call. The germline gives CDR1 SNHLY, CDR2 FYNNEI. Trimming shortened V by 7 bases and J by 5 bases, and 10 bases separated the two germline ends. This CDR3 is 12 amino acids long.